The TCR beta chain under discussion was sequenced for a study of shared clonotypes between healthy human individuals. Study results and limitations: With few donors, the genetic and exposure-history diversity represented was limited.

In the case of this clone: Its specificity is not known.

CD8 cells regarded as naive lacked CD45RO, were positively chosen for CCR7, and omitted terminally differentiated effector memory CD45RA+ cells. A deep-level run was used for the assay. The protocol was immunoSEQ multiplex PCR, while the TCRdb copy is restricted to in-frame clones and leaves out a portion. The sample records 1.5 million to 2.5 million clones, about 94% being singletons. Germline loops: CDR1 SGHVS, CDR2 FNYEAQ. The CDR3 sequence is 15 residues long. Trimming pared 4 bases from V and 5 bases from J, leaving 17 bases between. The rearrangement uses TRBV7-6 and TRBJ2-5; tentative D call: TRBD2 (6 bases). Source material: naive CD8+ T cells sorted from blood. This clonotype originated in a man aged 18 to 35 in good health. CDR3 sequence: CASSSGQGGWETQYF. In DNA form, the CDR3 reads TGTGCCAGCAGCTCCGGGCAGGGAGGTTGGGAGACCCAGTACTTC.